Reported below is one T cell receptor (beta chain). What it recognizes is unknown. These data come from a study of cytomegalovirus exposure and HLA in healthy donors. Whole-study results and caveats: Researchers reported in a later analysis that a missense DCLRE1C variant was tied to TCR beta V- and J-gene trimming. Specificity of a few CMV-associated chains for CMV antigens was verified in vitro. The likely explanation for a cluster of highly shared sequence variants was sequencing artifact. Reported findings show TCR beta sequences accurately forecast HLA-A and HLA-B alleles in most subjects.

The length of the CDR3 is 19 residues. The germline V gene encodes CDR1 MNHEY and CDR2 SMNVEV (reference sequence). V lost 5 bases, J lost 0 bases, and 23 bases lay in between. The PCR made use of 60 Vbeta and 13 Jbeta primers. The method was immunoSEQ multiplex PCR; TCRdb's version includes in-frame clones alone and lacks a portion of them. Recorded here are around 120,000 clones; the top ten clones represent less than 4.5%. The V and J genes are TRBV27 and TRBJ2-4, with D possibly being TRBD2 (6 bases). The specimen sequenced was PBMCs. This receptor was identified in a man aged 18 to 29 in good health and CMV-seronegative. The DNA of the CDR3 is TGTGCCAGCAGTAAGACGGGAATTTTGGGAGGACTAGCCAAAAACATTCAGTACTTC. It is translated as CASSKTGILGGLAKNIQYF.